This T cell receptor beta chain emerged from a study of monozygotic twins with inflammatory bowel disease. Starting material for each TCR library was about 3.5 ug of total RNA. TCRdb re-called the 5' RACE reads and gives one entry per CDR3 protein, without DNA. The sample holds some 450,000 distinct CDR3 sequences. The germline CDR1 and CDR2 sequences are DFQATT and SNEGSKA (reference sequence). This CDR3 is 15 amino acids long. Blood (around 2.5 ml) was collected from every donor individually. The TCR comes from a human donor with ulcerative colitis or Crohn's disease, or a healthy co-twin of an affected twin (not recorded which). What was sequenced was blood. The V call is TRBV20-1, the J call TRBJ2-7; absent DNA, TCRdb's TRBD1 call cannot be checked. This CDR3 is CSAIHRDRELDEQYF.